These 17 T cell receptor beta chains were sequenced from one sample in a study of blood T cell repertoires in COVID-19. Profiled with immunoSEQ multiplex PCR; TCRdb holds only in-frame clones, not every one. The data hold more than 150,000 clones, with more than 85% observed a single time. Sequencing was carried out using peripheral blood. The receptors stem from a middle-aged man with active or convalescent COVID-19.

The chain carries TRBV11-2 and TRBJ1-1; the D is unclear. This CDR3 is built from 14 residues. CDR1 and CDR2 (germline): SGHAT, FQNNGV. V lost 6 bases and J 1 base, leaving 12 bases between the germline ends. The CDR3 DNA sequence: TGTGCCAGCAGGACATTTGCCGCGAACACTGAAGCTTTCTTT. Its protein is CASRTFAANTEAFF.

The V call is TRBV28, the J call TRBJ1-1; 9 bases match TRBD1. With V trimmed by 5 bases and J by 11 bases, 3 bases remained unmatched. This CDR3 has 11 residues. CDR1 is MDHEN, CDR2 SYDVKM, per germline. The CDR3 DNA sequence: TGTGCCAGCAGTAACAGGGGGCTGGCTTTCTTT. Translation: CASSNRGLAFF.

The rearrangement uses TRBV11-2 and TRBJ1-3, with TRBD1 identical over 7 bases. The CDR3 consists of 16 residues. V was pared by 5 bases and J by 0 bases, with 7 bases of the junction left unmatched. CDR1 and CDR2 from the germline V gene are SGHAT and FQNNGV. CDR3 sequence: CASSRGQANSGNTIYF. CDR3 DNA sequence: TGTGCCAGCAGCCGCGGACAGGCGAACTCTGGAAACACCATATATTTT.

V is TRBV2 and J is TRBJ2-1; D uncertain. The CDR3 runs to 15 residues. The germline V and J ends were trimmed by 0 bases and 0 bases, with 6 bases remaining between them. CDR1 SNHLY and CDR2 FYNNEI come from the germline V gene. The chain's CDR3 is CASSEARASYNEQFF. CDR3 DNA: TGTGCCAGCAGTGAAGCTAGAGCCTCCTACAATGAGCAGTTCTTC.

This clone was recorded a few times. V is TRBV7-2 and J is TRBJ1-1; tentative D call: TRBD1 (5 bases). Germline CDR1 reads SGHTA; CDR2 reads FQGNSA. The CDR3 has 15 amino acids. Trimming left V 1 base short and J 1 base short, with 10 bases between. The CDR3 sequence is CASSLVSGGNTEAFF. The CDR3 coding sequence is TGTGCCAGCAGCTTAGTGTCGGGGGGGAACACTGAAGCTTTCTTT.

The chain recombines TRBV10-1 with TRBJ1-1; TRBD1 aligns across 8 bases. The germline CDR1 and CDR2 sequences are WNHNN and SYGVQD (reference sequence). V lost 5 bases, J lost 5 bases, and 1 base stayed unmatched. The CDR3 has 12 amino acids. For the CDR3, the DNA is TGCGCCAGCAGTCGGACAGGGACTGAAGCTTTCTTT. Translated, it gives CASSRTGTEAFF.

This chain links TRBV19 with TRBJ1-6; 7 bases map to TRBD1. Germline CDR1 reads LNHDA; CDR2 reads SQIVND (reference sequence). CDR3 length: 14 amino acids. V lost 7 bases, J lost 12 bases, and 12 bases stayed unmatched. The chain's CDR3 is CASTENRDRKPLHF. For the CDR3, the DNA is TGTGCCAGTACGGAGAACCGGGACAGAAAACCCCTCCACTTT.

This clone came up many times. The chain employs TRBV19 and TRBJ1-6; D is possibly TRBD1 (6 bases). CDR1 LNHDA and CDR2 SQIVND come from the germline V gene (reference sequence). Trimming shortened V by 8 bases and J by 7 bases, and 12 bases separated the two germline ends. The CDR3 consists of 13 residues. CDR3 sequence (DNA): TGTGCCAGTCTGTGTCAGGGGAATTCACCCCTCCACTTT. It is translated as CASLCQGNSPLHF.

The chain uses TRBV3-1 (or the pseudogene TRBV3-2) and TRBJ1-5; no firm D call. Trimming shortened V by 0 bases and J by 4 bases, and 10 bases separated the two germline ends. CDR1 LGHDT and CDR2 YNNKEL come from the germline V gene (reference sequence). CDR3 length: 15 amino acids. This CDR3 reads CASSQDTGGNQPQHF. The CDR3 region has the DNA TGTGCCAGCAGCCAAGATACGGGTGGAAATCAGCCCCAGCATTTT.

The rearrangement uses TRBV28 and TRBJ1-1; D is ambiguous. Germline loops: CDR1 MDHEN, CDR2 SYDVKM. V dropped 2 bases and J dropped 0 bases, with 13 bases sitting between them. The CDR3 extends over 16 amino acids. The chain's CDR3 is CASSLGRTVMNTEAFF. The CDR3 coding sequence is TGTGCCAGCAGTTTAGGTCGTACAGTCATGAACACTGAAGCTTTCTTT.

CDR3 DNA sequence: TGCGCCAGCAGGGAAGTAGGACAGGGTCCCACAGATACGCAGTATTTT. Amino acids: CASREVGQGPTDTQYF. The rearrangement joins TRBV4-1 to TRBJ2-3, with TRBD1 matching 8 bases. From germline, CDR1 is MGHRA and CDR2 YSYEKL. The CDR3 is 16 residues long. V dropped 6 bases and J dropped 2; count of bases not matched to a gene: 10.

CDR3 loop: CASSSSRDRVNEQYF. The CDR3 DNA is TGTGCCAGCAGCTCAAGCCGGGACAGGGTAAACGAGCAGTACTTC. This chain uses TRBV11-2 with TRBJ2-7, with 9 nucleotides matching TRBD1. The CDR3 runs 15 residues. Trimming at V came to 4 bases and at J to 5 bases, leaving 9 bases not matched to a gene. The germline V gene has CDR1 SGHAT and CDR2 FQNNGV.

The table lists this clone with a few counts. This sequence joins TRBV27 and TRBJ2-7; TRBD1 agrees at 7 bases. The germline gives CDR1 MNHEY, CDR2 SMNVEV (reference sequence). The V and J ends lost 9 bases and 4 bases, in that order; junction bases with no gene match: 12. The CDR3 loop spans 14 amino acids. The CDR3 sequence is CASSEGAKPYEQYF. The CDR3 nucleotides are TGTGCCAGTTCTGAGGGGGCGAAACCTTACGAGCAGTACTTC.

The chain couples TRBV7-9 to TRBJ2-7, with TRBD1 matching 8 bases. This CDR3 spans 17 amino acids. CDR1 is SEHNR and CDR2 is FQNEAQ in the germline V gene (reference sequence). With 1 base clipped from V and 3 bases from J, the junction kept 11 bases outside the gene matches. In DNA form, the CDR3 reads TGTGCCAGCAGCTTAGAGAGGTGGGGACAGGCCGACTACGAGCAGTACTTC. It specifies CASSLERWGQADYEQYF.

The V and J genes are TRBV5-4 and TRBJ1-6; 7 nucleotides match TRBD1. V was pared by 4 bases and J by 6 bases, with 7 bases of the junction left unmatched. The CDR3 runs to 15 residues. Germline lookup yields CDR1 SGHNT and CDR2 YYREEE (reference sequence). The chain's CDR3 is CASSSPGQINSPLHF. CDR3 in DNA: TGTGCCAGCAGCAGCCCGGGACAGATTAATTCACCCCTCCACTTT.

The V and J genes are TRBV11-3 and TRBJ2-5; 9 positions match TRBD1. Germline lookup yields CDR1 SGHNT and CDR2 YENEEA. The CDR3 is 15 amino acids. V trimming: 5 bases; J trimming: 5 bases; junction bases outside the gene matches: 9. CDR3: CASSARQGVGETQYF. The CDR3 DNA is TGTGCCAGCAGCGCGCGACAGGGGGTGGGGGAGACCCAGTACTTC.

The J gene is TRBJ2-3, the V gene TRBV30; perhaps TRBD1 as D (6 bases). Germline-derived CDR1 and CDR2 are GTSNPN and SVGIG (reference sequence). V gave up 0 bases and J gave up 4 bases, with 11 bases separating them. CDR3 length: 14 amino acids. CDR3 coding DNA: TGTGCCTGGAGTGTTGGGACACGGGCAGATACGCAGTATTTT. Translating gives CAWSVGTRADTQYF.